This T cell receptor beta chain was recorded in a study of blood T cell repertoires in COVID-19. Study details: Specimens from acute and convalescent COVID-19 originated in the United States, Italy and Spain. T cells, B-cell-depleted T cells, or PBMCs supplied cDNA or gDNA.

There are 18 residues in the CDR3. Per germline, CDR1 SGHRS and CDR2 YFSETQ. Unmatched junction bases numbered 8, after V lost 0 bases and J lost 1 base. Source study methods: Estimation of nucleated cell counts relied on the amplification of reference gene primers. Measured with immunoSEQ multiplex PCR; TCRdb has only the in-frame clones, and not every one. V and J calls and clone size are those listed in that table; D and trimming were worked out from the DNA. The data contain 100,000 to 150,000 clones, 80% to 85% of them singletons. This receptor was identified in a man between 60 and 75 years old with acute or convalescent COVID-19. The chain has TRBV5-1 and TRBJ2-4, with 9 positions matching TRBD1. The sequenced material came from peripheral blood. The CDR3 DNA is TGCGCCAGCAGCTTGGCTGTGACAGGGGGTCGGGCCAAAAACATTCAGTACTTC. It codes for CASSLAVTGGRAKNIQYF.